This section outlines one T cell receptor beta chain sequence together with its context. A second PCR of 7 to 11 cycles used a sample-barcoded 5' primer and a J-beta primer mix. MiXCR, run by TCRdb on the 5' RACE reads, gives a single entry per CDR3 protein. Altogether about 730,000 distinct CDR3 sequences are present, roughly 44% being singletons, with the ten largest covering under 25%. This record belongs to a study of blood T cells in healthy people across ages. From germline, CDR1 is DFQATT and CDR2 SNEGSKA (reference sequence). This CDR3 region has 13 residues. V lost 3 bases and J 3 bases, leaving 11 bases between the germline ends.

The clonotype was recovered from a woman aged 55 to 70 in good health. What was sequenced was blood. J is TRBJ1-1 and V is TRBV20-1, with D possibly being TRBD1 (5 bases). CDR3 bases: TGCAGTGCTAGGGGAGGGGTCGACACTGAAGCTTTCTTT. This translates into CSARGGVDTEAFF.